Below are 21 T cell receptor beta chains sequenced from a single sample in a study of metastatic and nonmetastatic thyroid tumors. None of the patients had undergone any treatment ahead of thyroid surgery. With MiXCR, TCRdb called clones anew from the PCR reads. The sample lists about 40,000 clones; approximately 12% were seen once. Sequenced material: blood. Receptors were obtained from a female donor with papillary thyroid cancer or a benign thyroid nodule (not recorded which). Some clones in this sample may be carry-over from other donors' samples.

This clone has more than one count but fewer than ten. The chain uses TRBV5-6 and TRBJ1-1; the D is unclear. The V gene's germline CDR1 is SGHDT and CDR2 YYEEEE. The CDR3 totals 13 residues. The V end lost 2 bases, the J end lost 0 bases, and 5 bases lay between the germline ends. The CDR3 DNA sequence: TGTGCCAGCAGCTTAACAGTGAACACTGAAGCTTTCTTT. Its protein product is CASSLTVNTEAFF.

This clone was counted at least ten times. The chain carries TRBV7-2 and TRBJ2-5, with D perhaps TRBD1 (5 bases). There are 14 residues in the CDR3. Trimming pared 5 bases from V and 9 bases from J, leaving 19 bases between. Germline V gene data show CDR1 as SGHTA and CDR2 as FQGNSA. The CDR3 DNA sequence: TGTGCCAGCAGCCCCCGCAACAGTCAAGGGGCCCAGTACTTC. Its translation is CASSPRNSQGAQYF.

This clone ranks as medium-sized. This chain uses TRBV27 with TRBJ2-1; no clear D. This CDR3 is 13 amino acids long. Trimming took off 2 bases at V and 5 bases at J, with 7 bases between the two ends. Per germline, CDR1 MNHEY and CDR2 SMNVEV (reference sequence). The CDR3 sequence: CASSLGRNNEQFF. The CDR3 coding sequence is TGTGCCAGCAGTTTAGGCAGAAACAATGAGCAGTTCTTC.

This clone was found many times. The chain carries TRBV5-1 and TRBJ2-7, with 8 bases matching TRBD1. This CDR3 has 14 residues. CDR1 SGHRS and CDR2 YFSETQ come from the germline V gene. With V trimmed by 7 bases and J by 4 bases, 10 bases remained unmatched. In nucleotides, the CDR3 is TGCGCCAGCCAGACTCGACAGGGGAGTTACGAGCAGTACTTC. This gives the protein CASQTRQGSYEQYF.

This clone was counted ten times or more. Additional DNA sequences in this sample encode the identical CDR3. CDR3: CASSLAGRALGNEQFF. CDR3 in DNA: TGTGCCAGCAGCTTGGCGGGGAGGGCCCTGGGGAATGAGCAGTTCTTC. The rearrangement links TRBV5-6 to TRBJ2-1, with 7 positions matching TRBD2. With 0 bases clipped from V and 7 bases from J, the junction kept 10 bases outside the gene matches. CDR1 SGHDT and CDR2 YYEEEE come from the germline V gene. The CDR3 extends over 16 amino acids.

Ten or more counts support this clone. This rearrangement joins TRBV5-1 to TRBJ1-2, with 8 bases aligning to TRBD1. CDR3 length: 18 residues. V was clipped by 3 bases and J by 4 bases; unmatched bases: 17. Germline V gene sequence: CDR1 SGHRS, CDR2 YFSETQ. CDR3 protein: CASSYQKEWTGLGYGYTF. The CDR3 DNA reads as TGCGCCAGCAGCTATCAAAAAGAATGGACAGGGTTAGGCTATGGCTACACCTTC.

Here the CDR3 reads CASSLVAGENNEQFF. CDR3 in DNA: TGTGCCAGCAGCTTAGTAGCGGGAGAAAACAATGAGCAGTTCTTC. The chain recombines TRBV5-4 with TRBJ2-1, with TRBD2 identical over 9 bases. In germline, CDR1 is SGHNT, CDR2 YYREEE (reference sequence). CDR3 length: 15 residues. Trimming cost V 2 bases and J 5 bases; bases outside gene matches: 5.

Here the CDR3 reads CASSRDSLVYEQFF. CDR3 sequence (DNA): TGTGCCAGCAGTCGGGACTCCTTGGTGTATGAGCAGTTCTTC. The genes are TRBV6-1 and TRBJ2-1; a possible D gene is TRBD2 (6 bases). Per germline, CDR1 MNHNS and CDR2 SASEGT. The CDR3 is 14 amino acids. V gave up 5 bases and J gave up 8 bases, with 16 bases separating them.

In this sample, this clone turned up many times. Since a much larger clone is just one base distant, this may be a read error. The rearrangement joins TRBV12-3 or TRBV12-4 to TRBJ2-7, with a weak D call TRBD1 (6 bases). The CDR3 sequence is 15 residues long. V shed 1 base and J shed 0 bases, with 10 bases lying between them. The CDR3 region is CASSLGQALSYEQYF. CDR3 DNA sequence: TGTGCCAGCAGTTTAGGACAGGCCCTCTCCTACGAGCAGTACTTC.

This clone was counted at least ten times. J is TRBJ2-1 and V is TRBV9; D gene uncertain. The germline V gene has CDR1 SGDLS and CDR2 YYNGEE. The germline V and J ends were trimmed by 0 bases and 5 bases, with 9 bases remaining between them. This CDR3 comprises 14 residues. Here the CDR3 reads CASSVGLENNEQFF. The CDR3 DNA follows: TGTGCCAGCAGCGTAGGACTGGAAAACAATGAGCAGTTCTTC.

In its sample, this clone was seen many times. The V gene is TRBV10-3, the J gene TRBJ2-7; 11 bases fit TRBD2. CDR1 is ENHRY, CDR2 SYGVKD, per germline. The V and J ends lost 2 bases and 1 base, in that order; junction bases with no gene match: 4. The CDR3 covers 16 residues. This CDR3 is CAISETSGRRSYEQYF. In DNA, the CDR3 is TGTGCCATCAGTGAGACTAGCGGGAGAAGGTCCTACGAGCAGTACTTC.

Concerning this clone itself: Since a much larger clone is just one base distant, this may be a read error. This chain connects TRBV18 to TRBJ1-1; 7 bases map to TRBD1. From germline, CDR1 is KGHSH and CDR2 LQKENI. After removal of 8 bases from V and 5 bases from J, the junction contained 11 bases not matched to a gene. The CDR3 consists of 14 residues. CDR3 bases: TGTGCCAGCCCCCAGAGCAGGGGGATTACTGAAGCTTTCTTT. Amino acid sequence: CASPQSRGITEAFF.

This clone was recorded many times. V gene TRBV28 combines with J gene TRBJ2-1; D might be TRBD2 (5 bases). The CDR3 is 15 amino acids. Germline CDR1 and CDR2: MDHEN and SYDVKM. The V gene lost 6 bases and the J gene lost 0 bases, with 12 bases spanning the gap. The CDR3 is CASSSRGTSYNEQFF. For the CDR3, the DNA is TGTGCCAGCAGCTCCCGGGGAACCTCCTACAATGAGCAGTTCTTC.

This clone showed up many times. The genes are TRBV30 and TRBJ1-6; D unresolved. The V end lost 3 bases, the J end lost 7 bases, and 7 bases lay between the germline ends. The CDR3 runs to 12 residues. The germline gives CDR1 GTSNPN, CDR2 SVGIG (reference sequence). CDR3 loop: CAWSIVNSPLHF. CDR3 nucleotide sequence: TGTGCCTGGAGCATAGTGAATTCACCCCTCCACTTT.

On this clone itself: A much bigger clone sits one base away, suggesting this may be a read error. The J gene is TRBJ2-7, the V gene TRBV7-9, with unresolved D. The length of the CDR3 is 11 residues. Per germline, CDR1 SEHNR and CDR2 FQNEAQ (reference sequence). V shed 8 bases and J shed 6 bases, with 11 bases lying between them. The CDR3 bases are TGTGCCAGCTGCTCTTCGATCGAGCAGTACTTC. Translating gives CASCSSIEQYF.

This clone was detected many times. CDR3 bases: TGTGCCAGTAGTATAATGGTGACGGACTTGAACACTGAAGCTTTCTTT. Its protein is CASSIMVTDLNTEAFF. J is TRBJ1-1 and V is TRBV19; unclear D gene. Germline V gene sequence: CDR1 LNHDA, CDR2 SQIVND (reference sequence). This CDR3 is 16 amino acids long. V lost 2 bases and J lost 0, with 13 bases in between.

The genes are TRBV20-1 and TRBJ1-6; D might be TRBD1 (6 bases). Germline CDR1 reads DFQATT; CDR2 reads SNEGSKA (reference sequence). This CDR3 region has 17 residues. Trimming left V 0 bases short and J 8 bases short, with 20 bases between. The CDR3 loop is CSARDALYGGADSPLHF. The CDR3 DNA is TGCAGTGCTAGAGATGCCCTTTATGGGGGGGCAGATTCACCCCTCCACTTT.

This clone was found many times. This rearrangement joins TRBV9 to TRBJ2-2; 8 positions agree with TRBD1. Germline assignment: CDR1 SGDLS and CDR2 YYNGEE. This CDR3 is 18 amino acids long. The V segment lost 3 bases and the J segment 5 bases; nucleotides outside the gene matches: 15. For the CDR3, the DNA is TGTGCCAGCAGCGGGCCGACAGGGGTCCATAGTTTTACCGGGGAGCTGTTTTTT. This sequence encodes CASSGPTGVHSFTGELFF.

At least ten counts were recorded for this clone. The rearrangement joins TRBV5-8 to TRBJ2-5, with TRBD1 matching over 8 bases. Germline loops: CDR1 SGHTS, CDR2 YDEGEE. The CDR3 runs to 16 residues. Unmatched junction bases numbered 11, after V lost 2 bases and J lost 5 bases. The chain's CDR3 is CASSFKQGALGETQYF. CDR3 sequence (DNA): TGTGCCAGCAGCTTTAAGCAGGGGGCTTTGGGGGAGACCCAGTACTTC.

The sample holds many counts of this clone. The CDR3 loop reads CASSSRGPVYGYTF. DNA of the CDR3: TGTGCCAGCAGCTCCAGGGGGCCTGTCTATGGCTACACCTTC. The rearrangement joins TRBV3-1 to TRBJ1-2; 8 nucleotides agree with TRBD1. This CDR3 contains 14 residues. Per the germline V gene, CDR1 is LGHDT and CDR2 is YNNKEL (reference sequence). With 5 bases clipped from V and 4 bases from J, the junction kept 6 bases outside the gene matches.

The CDR3 DNA follows: TGTGCCAGCAGTGGGACAGGGGGCATCAGCGGGATAAACACCGGGGAGCTGTTTTTT. This encodes CASSGTGGISGINTGELFF. The V gene is TRBV2, the J gene TRBJ2-2, with 11 bases fitting TRBD1. The CDR3 sequence is 19 residues long. V dropped 4 bases and J dropped 2; count of bases not matched to a gene: 12. From germline, CDR1 is SNHLY and CDR2 FYNNEI.